Listed here are 29 T cell receptor beta chains from one sample, sequenced in a study of blood T cell repertoires in COVID-19. The data were produced by immunoSEQ multiplex PCR, yet TCRdb's version contains in-frame clones alone and is incomplete. The data contain approximately 350,000 clones, 91% of them seen just once; the ten biggest clones take up under 3.5%. What was sequenced was peripheral blood. The receptors were gathered from a woman between 18 and 29 years old who had recovered from COVID-19.

The V gene is TRBV2, the J gene TRBJ1-3; D may be TRBD1 (5 bases). The CDR3 contains 13 residues. Germline V lookup: CDR1 SNHLY, CDR2 FYNNEI. Trimming left V 7 bases short and J 2 bases short, with 9 bases between. CDR3 DNA sequence: TGTGCCAGCATCAAACAGGCTGGAAACACCATATATTTT. The encoded protein is CASIKQAGNTIYF.

The rearrangement joins TRBV10-3 to TRBJ1-6; 10 bases map to TRBD1. Germline V gene data show CDR1 as ENHRY and CDR2 as SYGVKD. The CDR3 loop spans 19 amino acids. After removal of 0 bases from V and 7 bases from J, the junction contained 12 bases not matched to a gene. CDR3 sequence (DNA): TGTGCCATCAGTGAGTCCCAGCAGGGGACAGGGGATAGGAATTCACCCCTCCACTTT. Translating gives CAISESQQGTGDRNSPLHF.

The CDR3 loop reads CASSEIMGASNQPQHF. The CDR3, as DNA: TGTGCCAGCAGTGAAATTATGGGGGCAAGCAATCAGCCCCAGCATTTT. This chain joins TRBV2 and TRBJ1-5; D possibly corresponds to TRBD1 (6 bases). V shed 2 bases and J shed 1 base, with 12 bases lying between them. The CDR3 is 16 residues long. CDR1 SNHLY and CDR2 FYNNEI come from the germline V gene.

J is TRBJ2-6 and V is TRBV5-4, with D hard to call. Germline values: CDR1 SGHNT, CDR2 YYREEE (reference sequence). V was pared by 4 bases and J by 4 bases, with 6 bases between. There are 13 residues in the CDR3. In nucleotides, the CDR3 is TGTGCCAGCAGCCTATTAGGGGCCAACGTCCTGACTTTC. This sequence encodes CASSLLGANVLTF.

The gene calls are TRBV6-5 and TRBJ2-5; no clear D. Germline CDR1 reads MNHEY; CDR2 reads SVGAGI. Trimming left V 10 bases short and J 5 bases short, with 8 bases between. The length of the CDR3 is 10 residues. CDR3 bases: TGTGCCATGTTTGAGGAGACCCAGTACTTC. Translated, it gives CAMFEETQYF.

The chain combines TRBV4-3 with TRBJ1-6; a possible D gene is TRBD1 (6 bases). CDR1 is LGHNA, CDR2 YSLEER, per germline. V was trimmed by 1 base and J by 10 bases, leaving 11 bases between them. The length of the CDR3 is 14 residues. CDR3 sequence: CASSQGWGHSPLHF. The CDR3 DNA follows: TGCGCCAGCAGCCAAGGGTGGGGGCACTCACCCCTCCACTTT.

This chain links TRBV18 with TRBJ1-1; a possible D gene is TRBD1 (6 bases). The V end was cut by 7 bases, the J end by 0 bases, with 15 bases between. The CDR3 is 15 amino acids. Per the germline V gene, CDR1 is KGHSH and CDR2 is LQKENI. The CDR3, as DNA: TGTGCCAGCTACACAGGGATTACCATGAACACTGAAGCTTTCTTT. Translating gives CASYTGITMNTEAFF.

The V and J genes are TRBV4-1 and TRBJ1-6; no definite D call. This CDR3 has 15 amino acids. The V end was cut by 0 bases, the J end by 9 bases, with 12 bases between. Germline loops: CDR1 MGHRA, CDR2 YSYEKL. The CDR3 loop is CASSQEPGMSSPLHF. The DNA for the CDR3 is TGCGCCAGCAGCCAAGAACCGGGGATGAGTTCACCCCTCCACTTT.

This rearrangement joins TRBV4-1 to TRBJ1-4; possibly TRBD1 for D (5 bases). This CDR3 spans 15 amino acids. Germline V gene lookup returns CDR1 MGHRA and CDR2 YSYEKL. With 1 base removed from V and 8 bases from J, the gap between germline ends came to 14 bases. This chain's CDR3 is CASSQVGASIEKLFF. In nucleotides, the CDR3 is TGCGCCAGCAGCCAAGTTGGGGCCTCTATCGAAAAACTGTTTTTT.

This sequence joins TRBV3-1 (or the pseudogene TRBV3-2) and TRBJ2-1; 13 nucleotides match TRBD2. This CDR3 is built from 16 residues. Germline CDR1 LGHDT, CDR2 YNNKEL (reference sequence). Germline trimming cut 4 bases from V and 6 bases from J; bases unmatched to any gene: 6. The CDR3 here is CASSPGTSGNSNEQFF. The CDR3 region has the DNA TGTGCCAGCAGCCCAGGGACTAGCGGGAATTCCAATGAGCAGTTCTTC.

CDR3 in DNA: TGTGCCACCAGGGGACTAGGGGACGGATATGAGCAGTTCTTC. Amino acids: CATRGLGDGYEQFF. V is TRBV24-1 and J is TRBJ2-1, with TRBD2 identical over 8 bases. This CDR3 contains 14 residues. V gave up 7 bases and J gave up 8 bases; unmatched junction bases: 9. Germline lookup yields CDR1 KGHDR and CDR2 SFDVKD.

V usage is TRBV10-1 and J usage is TRBJ2-2; D is uncertain. The CDR3 extends over 16 amino acids. Germline V gives CDR1 WNHNN, CDR2 SYGVQD (reference sequence). V shed 7 bases and J shed 0 bases, with 15 bases lying between them. Here the CDR3 DNA reads TGCGCCAGCACCCTCATAGCACGAGCGAACACCGGGGAGCTGTTTTTT. Amino acid sequence: CASTLIARANTGELFF.

V and J are TRBV7-2 and TRBJ2-7; D uncertain. The germline gives CDR1 SGHTA, CDR2 FQGNSA. Between the trimmed V and J ends, which lost 1 base and 2 bases, there was a span of 15 bases. The CDR3 consists of 16 residues. CDR3 amino acids: CASSLVAVVSTYEQYV. The DNA for the CDR3 is TGTGCCAGCAGCTTAGTGGCAGTCGTGTCGACCTACGAGCAGTACGTC.

The chain uses TRBV6-1 and TRBJ2-1, with no clear D. The V end lost 5 bases, the J end lost 4 bases, and 6 bases lay between the germline ends. This CDR3 has 12 residues. From germline, CDR1 is MNHNS and CDR2 SASEGT. The DNA of the CDR3 is TGTGCCAGCAGTTCACTTTACAATGAGCAGTTCTTC. It specifies CASSSLYNEQFF.

The CDR3 spells CASSPRPGGAPLHF. CDR3 nucleotide sequence: TGTGCCAGCAGCCCCCGTCCGGGGGGGGCACCCCTCCACTTT. The chain is built from TRBV9 and TRBJ1-6; TRBD1 might be the D (5 bases). CDR3 length: 14 amino acids. The V end was cut by 4 bases, the J end by 11 bases, with 16 bases between. Germline V gives CDR1 SGDLS, CDR2 YYNGEE.

V gene TRBV5-1 combines with J gene TRBJ2-1; perhaps TRBD1 as D (5 bases). The CDR3 consists of 11 residues. The germline V and J ends were trimmed by 8 bases and 7 bases, with 10 bases remaining between them. Germline V gives CDR1 SGHRS, CDR2 YFSETQ. CDR3 sequence reads: CASTRGNEQFF. The CDR3 DNA reads TGCGCCAGTACAAGGGGAAATGAGCAGTTCTTC.

The chain employs TRBV6-5 and TRBJ2-2; D might be TRBD2 (6 bases). Germline CDR1 reads MNHEY; CDR2 reads SVGAGI. Trimming left V 6 bases short and J 2 bases short, with 10 bases between. The CDR3 consists of 14 residues. CDR3 region: CASRMGLNTGELFF. The CDR3 DNA sequence: TGTGCCAGCAGAATGGGACTTAACACCGGGGAGCTGTTTTTT.

V gene TRBV5-5 combines with J gene TRBJ1-2, with D unclear. The CDR3 is 15 amino acids. Trimming left V 0 bases short and J 5 bases short, with 14 bases between. Germline lookup yields CDR1 SGHKS and CDR2 YYEKEE (reference sequence). Here the CDR3 DNA reads TGTGCCAGCAGCTTGGCTCAGTCAAGGGAGTATGGCTACACCTTC. It encodes CASSLAQSREYGYTF.

In this sample, this clone turned up once. The chain joins TRBV5-1 to TRBJ2-1; the match to TRBD2 covers 10 bases. CDR3 length equals 16 residues. Trimming removed 10 bases from V and 4 bases from J; junction bases left unmatched: 14. Germline loops: CDR1 SGHRS, CDR2 YFSETQ. CDR3 residues: CAPNLPPSGSYNEQFF. DNA of the CDR3: TGCGCCCCCAACCTCCCGCCTAGCGGGAGTTACAATGAGCAGTTCTTC.

V is TRBV19 and J is TRBJ2-1, with D maybe TRBD2 (6 bases). Trimming removed 4 bases at V and 9 bases at J, with 16 bases between. The V gene's germline CDR1 is LNHDA and CDR2 SQIVND (reference sequence). The CDR3 is 14 amino acids. CDR3 sequence: CASSNQAGQGEQFF. CDR3 nucleotides: TGTGCCAGTAGTAACCAAGCGGGTCAAGGTGAGCAGTTCTTC.

The rearrangement joins TRBV2 to TRBJ1-2, with 9 bases aligning to TRBD1. The CDR3 has 15 amino acids. After removal of 3 bases from V and 8 bases from J, the junction contained 10 bases not matched to a gene. The germline gives CDR1 SNHLY, CDR2 FYNNEI. This chain's CDR3 is CASSDLWDRAEGYTF. CDR3 DNA: TGTGCCAGCAGTGATTTGTGGGACAGGGCAGAGGGCTACACCTTC.

In DNA form, the CDR3 reads TGTGCCAGCAGTGGGGACAGTAACTATGGCTACACCTTC. This sequence encodes CASSGDSNYGYTF. The chain carries TRBV27 and TRBJ1-2; 7 bases map to TRBD1. Per the germline V gene, CDR1 is MNHEY and CDR2 is SMNVEV (reference sequence). Trimming cost V 5 bases and J 1 base; bases outside gene matches: 1. The CDR3 loop spans 13 amino acids.

J is TRBJ2-1 and V is TRBV9; 10 bases are shared with TRBD2. The CDR3 has 15 residues. Per the germline V gene, CDR1 is SGDLS and CDR2 is YYNGEE. V gave up 5 bases and J gave up 7 bases; unmatched junction bases: 9. CDR3: CASRRSGRAGNEQFF. The CDR3, as DNA: TGTGCCAGCAGGAGAAGCGGGAGGGCCGGTAATGAGCAGTTCTTC.

In DNA form, the CDR3 reads TGCGCCAGCAGCCAAGACCCGGGACAGGGGGTAGATACGCAGTATTTT. Translating gives CASSQDPGQGVDTQYF. V and J are TRBV4-1 and TRBJ2-3, with 11 bases matching TRBD1. CDR1 is MGHRA and CDR2 is YSYEKL in the germline V gene. V gave up 0 bases and J gave up 5 bases; unmatched junction bases: 4. The CDR3 runs to 16 residues.

The chain recombines TRBV3-1 (or the pseudogene TRBV3-2) with TRBJ2-1, with 8 bases aligning to TRBD2. J lost 9 bases, V lost 2 bases, and 6 bases had no gene match. This CDR3 is built from 14 residues. CDR1 is LGHDT and CDR2 is YNNKEL in the germline V gene (reference sequence). The CDR3 DNA sequence: TGTGCCAGCAGCCAACGGACGGGGGGGAGTGAGCAGTTCTTC. Protein sequence: CASSQRTGGSEQFF.

CDR3 coding DNA: TGTGCCAGCACCTCCAGGCAGGGGTCGTACGAGCAGTACGTC. Encoded protein: CASTSRQGSYEQYV. This chain uses TRBV2 with TRBJ2-7; maybe TRBD1 (6 bases). The CDR3 totals 14 residues. Trimming stripped 7 bases from V and 4 bases from J, with 17 bases between. CDR1 and CDR2 from the germline V gene are SNHLY and FYNNEI.

This sequence joins TRBV9 and TRBJ2-3; 7 bases map to TRBD2. The germline gives CDR1 SGDLS, CDR2 YYNGEE. V lost 6 bases and J lost 1; bases outside the gene matches: 2. The CDR3 loop spans 13 amino acids. The CDR3 sequence: CASNSGGTDTQYF. CDR3 in DNA: TGTGCCAGCAACAGCGGGGGCACAGATACGCAGTATTTT.

The V gene is TRBV5-1, the J gene TRBJ2-2; 7 bases agree with TRBD2. The CDR3 is 16 residues long. Trimming removed 5 bases from V and 7 bases from J; junction bases left unmatched: 14. Per the germline V gene, CDR1 is SGHRS and CDR2 is YFSETQ. The CDR3 is CASRVFGGLDDGELFF. The CDR3, as DNA: TGCGCCAGCAGAGTCTTCGGGGGGTTGGATGACGGGGAGCTGTTTTTT.

The V and J genes are TRBV10-1 and TRBJ2-3, with D perhaps TRBD2 (6 bases). The V end was cut by 6 bases, the J end by 0 bases, with 10 bases between. CDR3 size: 14 residues. Germline lookup yields CDR1 WNHNN and CDR2 SYGVQD (reference sequence). The CDR3: CASRPSGSTDTQYF. As DNA, the CDR3 is TGCGCCAGCAGGCCCAGCGGGAGCACAGATACGCAGTATTTT.